This T cell receptor beta chain derives from a study of blood T cell repertoires in COVID-19. Study-level information: The United States, Italy and Spain were the sources of the acute and convalescent COVID-19 samples. Nucleic acid was either cDNA or gDNA, and it came from T cells, B-cell-depleted T cells, or PBMCs.

Trimming pared 1 base from V and 2 bases from J, leaving 9 bases between. CDR1 is SGHDT and CDR2 is YYEEEE in the germline V gene. The CDR3 contains 14 residues. Authors' data handling: How many nucleated cells were present was estimated from reference gene primer amplification. Sequencing used immunoSEQ multiplex PCR; TCRdb keeps in-frame clones, though not all of them. D and trimming come from the DNA, and the V and J calls and clone size come from that table. Among approximately 24,000 clones, approximately 86% were seen once, and the ten largest hold less than 5.5%. The sequenced sample was peripheral blood. The clonotype originates from a man aged 50-60 years with active COVID-19. The rearrangement joins TRBV5-6 to TRBJ2-5, with TRBD1 as a possible D gene (6 bases). As DNA, the CDR3 is TGTGCCAGCAGCTTGATCACAGGGCAAGAGACCCAGTACTTC. This encodes CASSLITGQETQYF.